This T cell receptor beta chain emerged from a study of blood T cell repertoires in COVID-19. Trimming pared 6 bases from V and 2 bases from J, leaving 12 bases between. The CDR3 covers 14 residues. Germline V lookup: CDR1 MNHNY, CDR2 SVGAGI (reference sequence). Original analysis: Amplifying reference gene primers gave estimates of nucleated cell counts. Assay used: immunoSEQ multiplex PCR; TCRdb lists only in-frame clones, some missing. The DNA gave D and trimming, while V, J and clone size come from that table. This table has 200,000 to 250,000 clones, 83% appearing once. Seattle cases were enrolled at active infection and followed longitudinally.

The genes are TRBV6-6 and TRBJ2-3, with D possibly being TRBD1 (6 bases). Specimen: peripheral blood. The sequence was collected from a woman aged 25 to 39 with COVID-19, enrolled during active disease. The CDR3 region has the DNA TGTGCCAGCAGCCCGGGACACCACACAGATACGCAGTATTTT. Translated, it gives CASSPGHHTDTQYF.